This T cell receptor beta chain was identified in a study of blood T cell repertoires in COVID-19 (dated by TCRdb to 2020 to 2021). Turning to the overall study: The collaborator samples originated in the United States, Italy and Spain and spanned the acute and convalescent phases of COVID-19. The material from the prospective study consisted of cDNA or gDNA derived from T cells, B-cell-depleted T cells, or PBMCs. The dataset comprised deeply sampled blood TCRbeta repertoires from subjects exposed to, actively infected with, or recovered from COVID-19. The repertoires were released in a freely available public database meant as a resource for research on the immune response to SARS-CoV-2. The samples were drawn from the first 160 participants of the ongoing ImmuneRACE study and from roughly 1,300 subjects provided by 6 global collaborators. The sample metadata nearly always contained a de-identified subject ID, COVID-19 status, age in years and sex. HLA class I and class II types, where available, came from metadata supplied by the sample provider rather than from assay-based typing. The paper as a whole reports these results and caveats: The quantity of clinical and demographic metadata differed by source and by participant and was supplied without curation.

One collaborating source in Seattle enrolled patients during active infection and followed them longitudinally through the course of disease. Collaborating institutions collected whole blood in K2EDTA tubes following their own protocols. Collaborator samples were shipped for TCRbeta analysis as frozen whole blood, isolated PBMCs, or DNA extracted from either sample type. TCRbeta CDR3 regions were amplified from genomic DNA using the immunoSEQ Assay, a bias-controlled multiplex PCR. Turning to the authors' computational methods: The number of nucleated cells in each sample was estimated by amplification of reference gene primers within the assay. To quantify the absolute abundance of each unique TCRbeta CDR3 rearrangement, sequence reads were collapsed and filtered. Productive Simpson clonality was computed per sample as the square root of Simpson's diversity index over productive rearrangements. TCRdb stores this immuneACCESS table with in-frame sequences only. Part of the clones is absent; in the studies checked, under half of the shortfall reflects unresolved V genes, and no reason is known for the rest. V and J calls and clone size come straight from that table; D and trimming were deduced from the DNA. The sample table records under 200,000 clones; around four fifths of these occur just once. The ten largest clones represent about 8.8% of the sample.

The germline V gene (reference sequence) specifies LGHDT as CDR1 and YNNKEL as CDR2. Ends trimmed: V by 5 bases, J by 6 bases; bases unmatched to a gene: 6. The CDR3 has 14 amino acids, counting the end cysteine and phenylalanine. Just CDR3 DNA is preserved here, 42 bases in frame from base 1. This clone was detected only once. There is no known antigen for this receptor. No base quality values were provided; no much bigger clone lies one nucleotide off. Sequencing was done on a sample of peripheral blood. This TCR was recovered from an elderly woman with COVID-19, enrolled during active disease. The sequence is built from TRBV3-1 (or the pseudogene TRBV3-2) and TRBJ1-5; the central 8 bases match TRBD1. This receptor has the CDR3 CASSSTGGTQPQHF. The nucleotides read TGTGCCAGCAGCTCAACAGGGGGAACTCAGCCCCAGCATTTT.